This TCR beta chain came from a study of blood T cells in healthy people across ages (dated by TCRdb to the mid-2010s). About the investigation overall: In model experiments, template switching captured roughly one uniquely barcoded TCR beta cDNA molecule for every two T cells. The study measured age-related changes in TCR beta repertoire diversity using deep sequencing normalized with unique cDNA molecular identifiers. Donors were grouped into four age groups: young (average roughly 15 years), middle-aged (less than 40), aged (approximately 67) and long-lived (approximately 82). Donors of different ages were randomly distributed across sequencing lanes to avoid experimental bias. The study analyzed two additional independent replicas of 1 million unique cDNA reads from the same blood draw for two donors, one aged 18 to 30 and one aged 80 or older.

Library method: 5' RACE. Reads for this sample came from an Illumina HiSeq 2500. A second PCR of roughly 7 to 11 cycles was performed with a sample-barcoded 5' primer and a J-beta primer mix. A template-switch 5' adaptor carrying 12 random nucleotides introduced a unique molecular identifier onto each TCR beta cDNA molecule. Each sample yielded at least 3 million CDR3-containing paired-end reads. First-strand cDNA synthesis was performed from all RNA using the Mint cDNA synthesis kit, with priming by a TRBC-specific oligonucleotide. Following uracil-DNA glycosylase treatment, all cDNA underwent a first 18-cycle PCR with the universal primers M1SS and BC2_uni_R. Regarding the original processing steps: Normalization of each sample was performed by random selection of 1 million high-quality reads, each carrying a distinct molecular identifier. Reads with shared molecular identifiers were discarded instead of being binned into consensus sequences. MiTCR, set to a Q25 quality threshold and the strictest error-elimination algorithm, was used for CDR3 identification, clonotype clustering and error correction. A nonparametric unseen species model with Euler transformation was used to estimate a lower bound on total TCR beta diversity. Through fastp at Q25 and MiXCR, TCRdb rebuilt clones from the public reads, retaining in-frame beta chains. CDR3 protein duplicates are merged, each entry listing the most common genes and DNA. The V and J calls here are based on TCRdb, not the publication. For this sample the table gives roughly 730,000 distinct CDR3 sequences, of which 45% to 70% were detected only once. The ten largest clones take up around 24% of the sample.

The approximately 40 donors, aged about 6 to 95 years, were systemically healthy Caucasian individuals from Russia. Each donor gave about 9.7 milliliters of peripheral blood, drawn into EDTA-treated Vacutainer tubes. Ficoll-Paque density-gradient centrifugation was used to isolate PBMCs, with at least 7 million obtained per sample. Total RNA was extracted from PBMCs with Trizol reagent, with at least 5.5 micrograms obtained per sample. For every donor, flow cytometry on a PBMC aliquot measured the percentage of naive CD45RAhigh/CD27high T cells. This clonotype was counted between two and nine times. Its recognized antigen is unknown. Within one base of it there is no much larger clone, and no base qualities were kept. The CDR3 measures 13 amino acids from cysteine to phenylalanine. CDR3 DNA only is kept here, 39 bases in frame from base 1. CDR1 is given as MNHEY and CDR2 as SMNVEV, both from the germline V gene (reference sequence). V drops 6 bases and J drops 5 bases, leaving 13 bases in between.

Overall results and qualifications from the work: Observed TCR beta diversity per million T cells fell roughly linearly with age, and a significant reduction was already apparent by age roughly 40. Observed TCR beta diversity correlated strongly with the percentage of naive T cells measured by flow cytometry. The CMV infection status of donors was not known, potentially confounding age-related changes in expanded clonotypes. Conclusive comparison of naive and antigen-experienced compartments was prevented by the profiling of bulk unsorted PBMCs. Compared with the aged group, the long-lived group had more naive CD4+ T cells, fewer expanded clones and increased TCR diversity, a pattern suggesting age selection. Total diversity estimates from one million sequenced T cells were considered lower bounds and underestimates.

This sequence originates from a man aged 40-49 years in good health. Sequencing was carried out using blood. Recombination connected TRBV27 to TRBJ2-5; a confident D gene designation cannot be given. The CDR3 reads CASSVVFGETQYF. The DNA sequence is as follows: TGTGCCAGCAGCGTGGTGTTCGGGGAGACCCAGTACTTC.